This T cell receptor beta chain derives from a study of shared clonotypes between healthy human individuals. General observations from the study: Around 5% was the fraction of naive CD4 clonotypes found shared across a few donors.

Using immunoSEQ multiplex PCR, the repertoire was profiled, and TCRdb retains in-frame clones only, with some absent. The sample includes approximately 700,000 clones, roughly 73% of them seen just once. Trimming took 4 bases from V and 0 from J, leaving 7 bases between them. CDR1 and CDR2 from the germline V gene are SQVTM and ANQGSEA. The CDR3 spans 13 residues. Concerning this clone itself: What it binds is unknown.

Into CD45RA+ naive and CD45RA-negative memory subsets, the CD4+ cells were split. The TCR originated in a woman aged 25-40 years in good health. Sequencing was done on a sample of memory CD4+ T cells sorted from blood. As for subset: CD45RA-negative fraction. V is TRBV29-1 and J is TRBJ1-3; the D gene is possibly TRBD1 (5 bases). The CDR3 protein is CSVGQSSGNTIYF. The CDR3 DNA reads as TGCAGCGTTGGACAGAGCTCTGGAAACACCATATATTTT.